This is a list of T cell receptor beta chains from one sample in a study of regulatory T cells in long-lasting Graves disease. TCRdb re-called the multiplex PCR reads with MiXCR, one entry per CDR3 protein. Of 300,000 or so distinct CDR3 sequences in the sample, around a fifth were seen once. The sample consisted of peripheral blood mononuclear cells (PBMCs), taken when the disease was refractory, from a patient treated with antithyroid drugs. The receptor source for this set is a female donor with Graves disease. CDR3s include the opening cysteine and the closing phenylalanine or tryptophan. D genes are given only for firm matches. The size of a clone is reported for some rows only, either as once, few or many, or as a class for expanded clones.

v_gene	j_gene	d_gene	abundance	CDR3nt	CDR3aa
TRBV24-1	TRBJ1-1	.	few	TGTGCCACCAGTGATTTGCGACAAACTGAAGCTTTCTTT	CATSDLRQTEAFF
TRBV29-1	TRBJ2-5	TRBD1	many	TGCAGCGTTGCAAACAGGGGGCGCGGGGAGACCCAGTACTTC	CSVANRGRGETQYF
TRBV11-2	TRBJ2-7	TRBD1	many	TGTGCCAGCAGCGCAGGGACAGCTCTTGAGCAGTACTTC	CASSAGTALEQYF
TRBV19	TRBJ1-1	.	.	TGTGCCAGTGATAGGACTCCATGGAACACTGAAGCTTTCTTT	CASDRTPWNTEAFF
TRBV6-2/TRBV6-3	TRBJ1-4	.	.	TGTGCCATCAATGCAGGGACTTTAACTAATGAAAAACTGTTTTTT	CAINAGTLTNEKLFF
TRBV30	TRBJ2-7	.	few	TGTGCCTGGAGTGTATCGAGGCTAAACGAGCAGTACTTC	CAWSVSRLNEQYF
TRBV3-1	TRBJ2-6	.	few	TGTGCCAGCAGCCAACGAGGCGCGGAGGGGGCCAACGTCCTGACTTTC	CASSQRGAEGANVLTF
TRBV5-1	TRBJ2-3	TRBD1	.	TGCGCCAGCAGCCAGGGACAGGATACAGATACGCAGTATTTT	CASSQGQDTDTQYF
TRBV4-3	TRBJ1-2	.	.	TGCGCCAGCAGCCAAGATGGAAGGGGGTATGGCTACACCTTC	CASSQDGRGYGYTF
TRBV20-1	TRBJ1-2	.	few	TGCAGTGCTAGCTCGACAGCCTTCTATGGCTACACCTTC	CSASSTAFYGYTF
TRBV18	TRBJ1-1	.	.	TGTGCCAGCTCACCTTTCCTGGACAGCAGCACTGAAGCTTTCTTT	CASSPFLDSSTEAFF
TRBV3-1	TRBJ2-5	.	many	TGTGCCAGCAGCCCTACTAGGATCCAAGAGACCCAGTACTTC	CASSPTRIQETQYF
TRBV7-8	TRBJ2-5	TRBD1	many	TGTGCCAGCAGCTTACCCGGGACAGGGGAAGAGACCCAGTACTTC	CASSLPGTGEETQYF
TRBV28	TRBJ2-4	TRBD2	many	TGTGCCAGCAGTCCCCGACTAGCGGCCAAAAACATTCAGTACTTC	CASSPRLAAKNIQYF
TRBV7-3	TRBJ1-4	.	many	TGTGCCAGCAGCTTGTACACCAATGAAAAACTGTTTTTT	CASSLYTNEKLFF
TRBV9	TRBJ2-5	TRBD1	few	TGTGCCAGCAGCGTCGACCCGAACAGGGGGCGGGAGACCCAGTACTTC	CASSVDPNRGRETQYF
TRBV7-2	TRBJ1-1	TRBD1	.	TGTGCCAGCAGCCAAGCGGACAGGTTAAACACTGAAGCTTTCTTT	CASSQADRLNTEAFF
TRBV12-3/TRBV12-4	TRBJ2-7	.	many	TGTGCCAGCAGTTTCTCCAGGAGGTCCTACGAGCAGTACTTC	CASSFSRRSYEQYF
TRBV7-9	TRBJ2-7	.	few	TGTGCCAGCAGCTTGTTCAACTCCTACGAGCAGTACTTC	CASSLFNSYEQYF
TRBV28	TRBJ1-4	.	many	TGTGCCAGCAGTTTAGGTACAGGACTCATGGAACTGTTTTTT	CASSLGTGLMELFF
TRBV12-3/TRBV12-4	TRBJ2-2	TRBD2	.	TGTGCCAGCGCCTTAAGTAGCGGGAAAGCCGGGGAGCTGTTTTTT	CASALSSGKAGELFF
TRBV30	TRBJ1-6	.	.	TGTGCCTGGAGTCTGGGGGGGGCAGATTCACCCCTCCACTTT	CAWSLGGADSPLHF
TRBV24-1	TRBJ1-2	.	many	TGTGCCACCAGTGATTCGTCGAGGGGCTATGGCTACACCTTC	CATSDSSRGYGYTF
TRBV3-1	TRBJ1-2	.	.	TGTGCCAGCAGCCAAGGACTGGCAGGGCATGGCTACACCTTC	CASSQGLAGHGYTF
TRBV7-8	TRBJ2-7	.	many	TGTGCCAGCAGCTTGACGGGGGAATGGATGGGCGAGCAGTACTTC	CASSLTGEWMGEQYF
TRBV12-3/TRBV12-4	TRBJ1-5	.	many	TGTGCCAGCAGTACTAGTTACAATCAGCCCCAGCATTTT	CASSTSYNQPQHF
TRBV20-1	TRBJ2-7	TRBD2	few	TGCAGTGCTAGGTGGGGCGGGAGGGACGAGCAGTACTTC	CSARWGGRDEQYF
TRBV28	TRBJ2-6	.	many	TGTGCCAGCAGTTCTTCCGGGACGCGCCCCTCTGGGGCCAACGTCCTGACTTTC	CASSSSGTRPSGANVLTF
TRBV7-2	TRBJ2-7	TRBD2	few	TGTGCCAGCAGCTTAAGCGCTAGCGGTACCTACGAGCAGTACTTC	CASSLSASGTYEQYF
TRBV11-2	TRBJ2-5	.	many	TGTGCCAGCAGCTTAAGGGTCTTGGAGACCCAGTACTTC	CASSLRVLETQYF
TRBV18	TRBJ1-1	TRBD1	many	TGTGCCAGCTCACCCGGGACAGGTCAATCTGAAGCTTTCTTT	CASSPGTGQSEAFF
TRBV6-1	TRBJ1-2	.	few	TGTGCCAGCACCGACGGGGGGGGGCGCCCCTATGGCTACACCTTC	CASTDGGGRPYGYTF
TRBV5-1	TRBJ2-3	TRBD1	.	TGCGCCAGCAGCTTGGGACAGGGGAGAAATACGCAGTATTTT	CASSLGQGRNTQYF
TRBV11-3	TRBJ2-2	.	many	TGTGCCAGCAGCTTAGAGACAGCGAGGGCCGGGGAGCTGTTTTTT	CASSLETARAGELFF
TRBV28	TRBJ2-7	.	many	TGTGCCAGCAGTTTCCTACTGGGGCTCGGGGCCGACCATCAGACGCAGTACTTC	CASSFLLGLGADHQTQYF
TRBV2	TRBJ1-3	.	.	TGTGCCAGCGAGAGACCCGGGCCGCTCTCTTTAGATGGAAACACCATATATTTT	CASERPGPLSLDGNTIYF
TRBV28	TRBJ2-2	.	many	TGTGCCAGCACCCGAGGGACATCGAACACCGGGGAGCTGTTTTTT	CASTRGTSNTGELFF
TRBV5-1	TRBJ2-2	.	few	TGCGCCAGCAGAAAGGCTAGCGACCCGTACACCGGGGAGCTGTTTTTT	CASRKASDPYTGELFF
TRBV11-2	TRBJ2-5	TRBD2	many	TGTGCCAGCAGTCATCCTAGCGGGGGAAAACAAGAGACCCAGTACTTC	CASSHPSGGKQETQYF
TRBV20-1	TRBJ1-4	TRBD1	many	TGCAGTGCCAATGACAGGGGTGAAAAACTGTTTTTT	CSANDRGEKLFF
TRBV13	TRBJ1-2	TRBD1	many	TGTGCCAGCAGCTTAGGACAGGGGTTACACTATGGCTACACCTTC	CASSLGQGLHYGYTF
TRBV2	TRBJ2-2	.	.	TGTGCCAGCGGAAAAACCGGGCACGGGGAGCTGTTTTTT	CASGKTGHGELFF
TRBV5-5	TRBJ1-5	TRBD1	once	TGTGCCAGCAGCTTGGACAGGGGGCATCGGGATAGCAATCAGCCCCAGCATTTT	CASSLDRGHRDSNQPQHF
TRBV5-1	TRBJ2-2	TRBD2	many	TGCGCCAGCACCCCACTAGCGGGAGGGAACACCGGGGAGCTGTTTTTT	CASTPLAGGNTGELFF
TRBV19	TRBJ1-3	.	few	TGTGCCAGTAGTATAGGCGGCAGTTCCTCTGGAAACACCATATATTTT	CASSIGGSSSGNTIYF
TRBV6-1	TRBJ1-5	.	many	TGTGCCAGCAGGGGGGGGCAGGGGAACAATCAGCCCCAGCATTTT	CASRGGQGNNQPQHF
TRBV28	TRBJ2-1	TRBD1	.	TGTGCCAGCAGGCAACAGGGGTGGTTCTTC	CASRQQGWFF
TRBV7-9	TRBJ2-5	.	few	TGTGCCAGCAGCTCGCCCGGACAGACCCAAGAGACCCAGTACTTC	CASSSPGQTQETQYF
TRBV27	TRBJ2-7	.	few	TGTGCCAGGGAGGAAACCTCTTCCTACGAGCAGTACTTC	CAREETSSYEQYF